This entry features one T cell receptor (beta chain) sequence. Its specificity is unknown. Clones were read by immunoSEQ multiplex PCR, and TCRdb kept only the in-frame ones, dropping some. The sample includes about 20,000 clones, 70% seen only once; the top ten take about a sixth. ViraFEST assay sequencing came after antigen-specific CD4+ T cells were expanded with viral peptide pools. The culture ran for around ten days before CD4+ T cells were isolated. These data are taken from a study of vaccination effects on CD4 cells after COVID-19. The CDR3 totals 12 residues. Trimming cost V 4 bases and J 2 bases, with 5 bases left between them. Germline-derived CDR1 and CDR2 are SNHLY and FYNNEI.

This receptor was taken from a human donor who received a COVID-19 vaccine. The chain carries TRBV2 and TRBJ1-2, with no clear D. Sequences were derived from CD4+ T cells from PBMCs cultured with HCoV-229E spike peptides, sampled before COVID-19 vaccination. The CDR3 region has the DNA TGTGCCAGCAGTGGACAAAACTATGGCTACACCTTC. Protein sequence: CASSGQNYGYTF.